The clone carrying this TCR beta chain has only a few counts. The antigen is not known. Every sample had a minimum of 6 million PBMCs isolated. The sample is drawn from a study of blood T cells in healthy people across ages. General study findings and limits: Older age coincided with a roughly linear decline in TCR beta diversity per million T cells.

CDR3 size: 12 residues. With 4 bases removed from V and 6 bases from J, the gap between germline ends came to 10 bases. Germline V lookup: CDR1 SGHRS, CDR2 YFSETQ. It was with a sample-barcoded 5' primer and a J-beta primer mix that a second PCR of about 7 to 12 cycles was run. TCRdb reprocessed the 5' RACE reads via MiXCR and lists one record per CDR3 protein. The sample consists of 800,000 to 950,000 distinct CDR3 sequences, 25% to 35% of them appearing once. A further study also used this sample, focusing on T cells of mothers and their children. That study reports: Sample barcodes and 2-4 random nucleotides were added by the M1S primer of the second PCR. For unrelated pairs as for related ones, thymic selection shapes TCR recombination output similarly.

This sequence was found in a woman in her 40s in good health. Sequenced sample: blood. The chain couples TRBV5-1 to TRBJ1-1; no clear D gene. The CDR3 is CASSLGSPEAFF. In DNA form, the CDR3 reads TGCGCCAGCAGCCTTGGGAGTCCTGAAGCTTTCTTT.